The 28 T cell receptor beta chains reported below all come from one sample, sequenced in a study of CDR3 diversity in severe acne. In TCRdb, the PCR reads were re-called with MiXCR into one record per CDR3 protein. The sample holds almost 85,000 distinct CDR3 sequences, around 50% seen once. Sequenced input: blood. These receptors all come from a male donor in good health, without acne.

The V call is TRBV7-9, the J call TRBJ1-4; 9 positions agree with TRBD1. This CDR3 contains 14 residues. With 6 bases clipped from V and 12 bases from J, the junction kept 11 bases outside the gene matches. Germline CDR1 SEHNR, CDR2 FQNEAQ (reference sequence). The CDR3 nucleotides read TGTGCCAGCAGTCAGGACAGGGGTAAATCGGAACTGTTTTTT. Protein: CASSQDRGKSELFF.

The chain links TRBV19 to TRBJ1-4, with 10 nucleotides matching TRBD1. CDR1 is LNHDA and CDR2 is SQIVND in the germline V gene (reference sequence). V was pared by 5 bases and J by 6 bases, with 6 bases of the junction left unmatched. The CDR3 runs to 15 residues. In DNA form, the CDR3 reads TGTGCCAGTAGTCTGCCAGGGACAGGGGATGAAAAACTGTTTTTT. Its translation: CASSLPGTGDEKLFF.

This clonotype was detected a few times. V is TRBV29-1 and J is TRBJ2-2, with D maybe TRBD1 (6 bases). Germline V gives CDR1 SQVTM, CDR2 ANQGSEA. V was clipped by 0 bases and J by 1 base, with 15 bases between them. CDR3 length: 17 residues. CDR3 protein: CSVEERLGRGNTGELFF. The CDR3 bases are TGCAGCGTTGAAGAACGACTGGGCAGGGGGAACACCGGGGAGCTGTTTTTT.

This clonotype showed up many times. This chain connects TRBV10-1 to TRBJ1-6; no firm D call. This CDR3 has 13 amino acids. V shed 2 bases and J shed 9 bases, with 8 bases lying between them. Germline V gene data show CDR1 as WNHNN and CDR2 as SYGVQD (reference sequence). DNA for the CDR3: TGCGCCAGCAGTGAGCAGGAATTTTCACCCCTCCACTTT. This sequence encodes CASSEQEFSPLHF.

The rearrangement joins TRBV6-6 to TRBJ1-5; D ambiguous. Per germline, CDR1 MNHNY and CDR2 SVGAGI (reference sequence). This CDR3 contains 13 residues. Trimming removed 4 bases from V and 3 bases from J, with 7 bases in between. The DNA for the CDR3 is TGTGCCAGCAGTTGGGAGCCCAATCAGCCCCAGCATTTT. The encoded protein is CASSWEPNQPQHF.

The rearrangement links TRBV5-4 to TRBJ2-2; 9 bases map to TRBD2. V dropped 4 bases and J dropped 7; count of bases not matched to a gene: 11. This CDR3 is built from 16 residues. CDR1 is SGHNT, CDR2 YYREEE, per germline (reference sequence). CDR3 residues: CASSGGREGLSGELFF. The CDR3 DNA reads TGTGCCAGCAGCGGGGGGCGGGAGGGCCTTAGCGGGGAGCTGTTTTTT.

This clonotype was found many times. The chain carries TRBV6-1 and TRBJ2-1; D perhaps matches TRBD2 (5 bases). Per germline, CDR1 MNHNS and CDR2 SASEGT. The germline V and J ends were trimmed by 3 bases and 9 bases, with 6 bases remaining between them. CDR3 length equals 11 residues. The CDR3: CASSDGGEQFF. The CDR3 region has the DNA TGTGCCAGCAGTGATGGAGGTGAGCAGTTCTTC.

J is TRBJ2-7 and V is TRBV6-1, with TRBD1 matching 8 bases. V gave up 5 bases and J gave up 9 bases; unmatched junction bases: 3. The CDR3 covers 11 residues. Germline V gene data show CDR1 as MNHNS and CDR2 as SASEGT. The CDR3 DNA follows: TGTGCCAGCAGTTTCGGGACAGGGCAGTACTTC. It translates to CASSFGTGQYF.

Points on this clonotype: One end of the junction fails to match germline, which may point to a read error. The rearrangement joins TRBV28 to TRBJ1-6; D may be TRBD1 (6 bases). The CDR3 loop spans 15 amino acids. Germline V CDR1 and CDR2: MDHEN, SYDVKM. The CDR3 nucleotides read TGTGCCGGCAGTTCCCCGAGGGGGGTTTTTTCACCCCTCCACTTT. Its translation is CAGSSPRGVFSPLHF.

Within the sample, this clonotype is large. The gene calls are TRBV7-9 and TRBJ1-5, with D perhaps TRBD1 (5 bases). Germline V gives CDR1 SEHNR, CDR2 FQNEAQ (reference sequence). V was pared by 1 base and J by 4 bases, with 11 bases between. The CDR3 contains 15 residues. The CDR3 protein is CASSLDGRANQPQHF. CDR3 DNA sequence: TGTGCCAGCAGCTTAGATGGCAGGGCGAATCAGCCCCAGCATTTT.

To note about this clonotype: The junction departs from the called germline gene at one end, perhaps through a read error. V gene TRBV12-3 or TRBV12-4 combines with J gene TRBJ1-1; no firm D call. This CDR3 has 13 amino acids. The CDR3 loop reads CASRPPGRTDAFF. For the CDR3, the DNA is TGTGCCAGCAGGCCCCCGGGCCGGACTGACGCTTTCTTT.

A word on this clonotype: This is likely a read error, given that the CDR3 carries no conserved phenylalanine or tryptophan at its end. The DNA is left out, because the CDR3 cannot be placed on it with certainty; the CDR3 is given as TCRdb lists it. The CDR3 sequence is CASSIAPGDSYY. The chain links TRBV19 to TRBJ1-4; the DNA was not used to check the table's D call, TRBD1. The CDR3 has 12 amino acids, counting both end residues. Germline loops: CDR1 LNHDA, CDR2 SQIVND (reference sequence).

About this clonotype itself: Relative to the germline gene, one junction end is altered; a read error may explain this. V is TRBV25-1 and J is TRBJ1-1, with 8 bases matching TRBD1. Germline V gene sequence: CDR1 MGHDK, CDR2 SYGVNS. CDR3 length: 15 amino acids. The DNA for the CDR3 is TGTGCCAGCAGTGAACCCAAGGACAGGGCCCCTGAAGCTTTCTTC. Protein: CASSEPKDRAPEAFF.

The chain links TRBV5-8 to TRBJ2-7, with TRBD2 as a possible D gene (5 bases). This CDR3 comprises 13 residues. V lost 4 bases, J lost 2 bases, and 10 bases lay in between. Germline CDR1 and CDR2: SGHTS and YDEGEE. The CDR3 DNA reads as TGTGCCAGCAGCGGCGGGCTGGCCTACGAGCAGTACTTC. As protein: CASSGGLAYEQYF.

Many counts were recorded for this clonotype. The chain combines TRBV18 with TRBJ2-2; D is unclear. V lost 4 bases and J lost 6, with 3 bases in between. The CDR3 sequence is 11 residues long. The germline V gene encodes CDR1 KGHSH and CDR2 LQKENI. CDR3 amino acids: CASSQAGELFF. CDR3 nucleotide sequence: TGTGCCAGCTCACAGGCCGGGGAGCTGTTTTTT.

This clonotype was counted once. One end of the junction does not line up with germline, which may come from a read error. The rearrangement joins TRBV7-2 to TRBJ2-5; TRBD2 matches at 8 bases. The CDR3 is made up of 15 amino acids. The V gene's germline CDR1 is SGHTA and CDR2 FQGNSA. CDR3 DNA sequence: TGCGCCAGCAGCCAAGTTAGCGGGGATCAAGAGACCCAGTACTTC. Translating it yields CASSQVSGDQETQYF.

This chain uses TRBV10-3 with TRBJ1-3, with D unclear. CDR1 and CDR2 from the germline V gene are ENHRY and SYGVKD. Between the trimmed V and J ends, which lost 4 bases and 8 bases, there was a span of 18 bases. CDR3 length equals 15 residues. The DNA of the CDR3 is TGTGCCATCAGTGGAGCGGGCAACTATGGCTACACCATATATTTT. Translation: CAISGAGNYGYTIYF.

This clonotype was seen a single time. Because the CDR3's place on the DNA is in doubt, the DNA is left out and the CDR3 is given as listed by TCRdb. V is TRBV12-5 and J is TRBJ1-5; the table names TRBD1, a call not compared with the DNA. Germline lookup yields CDR1 LGHNT and CDR2 FRNRAP. Ends included, the CDR3 has 20 residues. CDR3 sequence: CARTRGAPGRAVLRAGHQHF.

The rearrangement joins TRBV6-1 to TRBJ2-2, with 7 bases that match TRBD2. The CDR3 covers 13 residues. Looked up from germline, CDR1 is MNHNS and CDR2 is SASEGT. Trimming cost V 10 bases and J 4 bases; bases outside gene matches: 6. The CDR3 DNA sequence: TGTGCCACCGGGGAGGGGATCACCGGGGAGCTGTTTTTT. It codes for CATGEGITGELFF.

The V call is TRBV7-3, the J call TRBJ1-6; D call uncertain. This CDR3 comprises 15 residues. The V end lost 4 bases, the J end lost 7 bases, and 14 bases lay between the germline ends. Germline V CDR1 and CDR2: SGHTA, FQGTGA. In nucleotides, the CDR3 is TGTGCCAGCAGCTCCGGTGTTGGGCCGAATTCACCCCTCCACTTT. Amino acids: CASSSGVGPNSPLHF. The variable domain in full, completed from reference TRBV7-3 and TRBJ1-6, reads GAGVSQTPSNKVTEKGKYVELRCDPISGHTALYWYRQSLGQGPEFLIYFQGTGAADDSGLPNDRFFAVRPEGSVSTLKIQRTERGDSAVYLCASSSGVGPNSPLHFGNGTRLTVT.

This sequence joins TRBV5-4 and TRBJ1-5; 10 bases fit TRBD1. After removal of 4 bases from V and 5 bases from J, the junction contained 6 bases not matched to a gene. The CDR3 covers 15 residues. Germline loops: CDR1 SGHNT, CDR2 YYREEE (reference sequence). CDR3 bases: TGTGCCAGCAGCCGGGGACAGGGGAGAGATCAGCCCCAGCATTTT. It yields the protein CASSRGQGRDQPQHF.

V gene TRBV28 combines with J gene TRBJ1-1; D unclear. V gave up 5 bases and J gave up 0 bases, with 13 bases separating them. The CDR3 has 15 amino acids. The germline V gene has CDR1 MDHEN and CDR2 SYDVKM. CDR3 sequence reads: CASSRPRNLNTEAFF. CDR3 DNA sequence: TGTGCCAGCAGTCGCCCCCGGAACCTGAACACTGAAGCTTTCTTT.

This clonotype was found a few times. The junction and the germline gene differ at one end; a read error may be behind it. This chain links TRBV6-1 with TRBJ2-7, with D maybe TRBD2 (5 bases). The CDR3 is 15 amino acids. Germline V gene lookup returns CDR1 MNHNS and CDR2 SASEGT. The CDR3 DNA reads as TGTGCCAGCAGTGAAGTCCCTCAAGCCGACTACGGGCAGTATTTC. It encodes CASSEVPQADYGQYF.

The chain has TRBV6-5 and TRBJ2-7; 7 bases agree with TRBD2. The CDR3 spans 15 residues. Germline loops: CDR1 MNHEY, CDR2 SVGAGI. V was clipped by 5 bases and J by 0 bases; unmatched bases: 7. The CDR3 here is CASSGPGGSSYEQYF. The CDR3 coding sequence is TGTGCCAGCAGTGGCCCGGGGGGAAGCTCCTACGAGCAGTACTTC.

This sequence joins TRBV10-3 and TRBJ2-7; 13 positions agree with TRBD2. CDR1 is ENHRY and CDR2 is SYGVKD in the germline V gene. This CDR3 region has 15 residues. V shed 6 bases and J 6 bases; nucleotides not matched to a gene: 8. The CDR3: CAIRQGLAGEGEQYF. The CDR3 DNA reads TGTGCCATCAGACAAGGACTAGCGGGAGAGGGCGAGCAGTACTTC.

The chain combines TRBV2 with TRBJ2-5; D is perhaps TRBD1 (6 bases). CDR1 and CDR2 from the germline V gene are SNHLY and FYNNEI. V was cut by 3 bases and J by 7 bases, with 15 bases left in between. The CDR3 has 14 amino acids. Here the CDR3 DNA reads TGTGCCAGCAGTGACGGGACAAGGTCCAGGACCCAGTACTTC. Its protein product is CASSDGTRSRTQYF.

In this sample, this clonotype turned up a few times. The V and J genes are TRBV29-1 and TRBJ2-6; tentatively, D is TRBD1 or TRBD2 (6 bases each). With 6 bases removed from V and 0 bases from J, the gap between germline ends came to 15 bases. The CDR3 is 16 residues long. In germline, CDR1 is SQVTM, CDR2 ANQGSEA. CDR3 region: CSVSTGGSSGANVLTF. CDR3 in DNA: TGCAGCGTCTCGACAGGAGGGAGCTCTGGGGCCAACGTCCTGACTTTC.

The genes are TRBV20-1 and TRBJ1-4; 7 bases are shared with TRBD1. The CDR3 totals 16 residues. V was pared by 4 bases and J by 0 bases, with 8 bases of the junction left unmatched. CDR1 is DFQATT and CDR2 is SNEGSKA in the germline V gene (reference sequence). CDR3 loop: CSATRQGNATNEKLFF. The CDR3 nucleotides read TGCAGTGCTACTCGACAGGGCAATGCAACTAATGAAAAACTGTTTTTT.